The clone carrying this TCR beta chain has just a few counts. Its antigen is still unknown. The CDR3 covers 16 residues. From germline, CDR1 is SQVTM and CDR2 ANQGSEA. Unmatched junction bases numbered 8, after V lost 5 bases and J lost 4 bases. This sample is drawn from a study of post-analysis software for immune sequencing data. Study-level information: Relapsing-remitting, secondary progressive and progressive-relapsing courses of multiple sclerosis were included. Notes on the study in general: Patients carried 4 or 5 TRBV segments more frequently than controls did, and TRBV5-6, TRBV5-1 and TRBV20-1 were among them. Controls' normalized Chao1 diversity significantly exceeded that of multiple sclerosis patients.

TCR beta cDNA libraries included unique molecular identifiers. Researchers reported roughly 0.5 million cDNA molecules coming from about 1 to 10 million T cells. Each CDR3 protein gets one entry after TCRdb re-called the PCR reads with MiXCR. The repertoire includes about 770,000 distinct CDR3 sequences, roughly 50% of them detected once, and roughly 4.9% sits in the top ten. The rearrangement links TRBV29-1 to TRBJ2-1; 13 nucleotides line up with TRBD2. The sequence was obtained from a girl aged 5-17 years with multiple sclerosis. Sequencing input: blood. The CDR3 DNA sequence: TGCAGCGTTCCCACCTGGACTAGCGGGGGATACAATGAGCAGTTCTTC. This sequence encodes CSVPTWTSGGYNEQFF.